This TCR beta chain is from a study of T cells in Graves' hyperthyroidism and ophthalmopathy. Turning to the study itself: At the time of initial diagnosis and before any treatment, peripheral blood was collected.

TCR beta CDR3 sequences were amplified from RNA transcripts. HTBI primers were the set used in a first-round RT-PCR of the TCR CDR3. TCRdb redid the calling of the multiplex PCR reads with MiXCR, one entry per CDR3 protein. The table lists 500,000 to 700,000 distinct CDR3 sequences, 16% of them singletons. With 1 base removed from V and 3 bases from J, the gap between germline ends came to 9 bases. Germline V lookup: CDR1 MNHNY, CDR2 SVGAGI (reference sequence). The CDR3 extends over 14 amino acids. There are many counts of this clonotype. Diagnostic decisions used clinical symptoms, serum thyroxine and TRAb, thyroid ultrasound and orbital computed tomography.

Sequencing was carried out using blood. The V and J genes are TRBV6-6 and TRBJ1-1; tentative D call: TRBD1 (5 bases). The receptor was isolated from a woman aged 18-29 years with Graves' hyperthyroidism. CDR3 sequence: CASSYYQGYTEAFF. CDR3 nucleotides: TGTGCCAGCAGTTACTATCAGGGCTACACTGAAGCTTTCTTT.